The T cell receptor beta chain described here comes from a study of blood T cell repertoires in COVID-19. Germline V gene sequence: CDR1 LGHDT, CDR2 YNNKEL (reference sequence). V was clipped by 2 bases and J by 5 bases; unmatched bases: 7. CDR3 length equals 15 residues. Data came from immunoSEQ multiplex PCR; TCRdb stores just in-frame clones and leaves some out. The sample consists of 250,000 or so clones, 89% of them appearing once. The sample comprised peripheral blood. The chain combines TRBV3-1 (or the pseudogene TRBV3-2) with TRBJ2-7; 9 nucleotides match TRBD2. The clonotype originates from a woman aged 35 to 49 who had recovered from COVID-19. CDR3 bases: TGTGCCAGCAGCCAACGTAGCGGGAGCGGTCACGAGCAGTACTTC. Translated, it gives CASSQRSGSGHEQYF.